Following are 2 T cell receptor beta chains from one sample sequenced in a study of cytomegalovirus exposure and HLA in healthy donors (TCRdb year 2017). Libraries were made using the immunoSEQ multiplex PCR assay. For the multiplex PCR, a mixture combining 60 forward primers for TCR Vbeta segments and 13 reverse primers for TCR Jbeta segments was used. In its TCRdb copy, this immuneACCESS table keeps in-frame sequences only and misses some clones. Where compared with another copy, unresolved V genes explain less than half of these, and the others have no known cause. The table for this sample records about 160,000 clones. The ten largest make up roughly 2% of the sample. The sample comprised PBMCs. The source is a man aged 30 to 45 in good health and CMV-seronegative.

The CDR3 reads CSVEPSTEAFF. The CDR3 DNA follows: TGCAGCGTTGAACCCAGCACTGAAGCTTTCTTT. The chain couples TRBV29-1 to TRBJ1-1; no definite D call. In germline, CDR1 is SQVTM, CDR2 ANQGSEA. This CDR3 has 11 amino acids. V gave up 2 bases and J gave up 4 bases, with 5 bases separating them.

V usage is TRBV7-8 and J usage is TRBJ2-3; TRBD2 aligns across 8 bases. Germline lookup yields CDR1 SGHVS and CDR2 FQNEAQ. After removal of 3 bases from V and 2 bases from J, the junction contained 10 bases not matched to a gene. The CDR3 contains 17 residues. The CDR3 here is CASSLGLTSGYTDTQYF. In DNA, the CDR3 is TGTGCCAGCAGCTTGGGCTTAACTAGCGGTTACACAGATACGCAGTATTTT.